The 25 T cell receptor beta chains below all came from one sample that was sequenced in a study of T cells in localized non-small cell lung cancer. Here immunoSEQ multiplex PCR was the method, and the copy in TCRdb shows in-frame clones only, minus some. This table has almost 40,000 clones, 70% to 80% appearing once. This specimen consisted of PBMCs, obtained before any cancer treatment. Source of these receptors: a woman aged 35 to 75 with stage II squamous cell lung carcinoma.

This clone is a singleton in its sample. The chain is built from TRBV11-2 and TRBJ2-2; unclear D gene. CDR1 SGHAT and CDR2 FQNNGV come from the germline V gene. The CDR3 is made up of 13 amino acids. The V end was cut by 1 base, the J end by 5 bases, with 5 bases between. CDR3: CASSLVVTGELFF. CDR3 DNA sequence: TGTGCCAGCAGCTTAGTGGTAACCGGGGAGCTGTTTTTT.

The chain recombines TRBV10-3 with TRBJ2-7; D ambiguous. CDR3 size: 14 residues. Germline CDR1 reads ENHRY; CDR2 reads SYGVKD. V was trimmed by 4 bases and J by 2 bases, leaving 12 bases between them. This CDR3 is CAISADGETYEQYF. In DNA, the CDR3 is TGTGCCATCAGTGCCGATGGGGAAACCTACGAGCAGTACTTC.

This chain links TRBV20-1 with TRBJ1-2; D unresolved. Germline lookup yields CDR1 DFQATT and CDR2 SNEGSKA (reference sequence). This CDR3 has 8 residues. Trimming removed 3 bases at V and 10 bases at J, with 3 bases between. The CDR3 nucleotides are TGCAGTGCTAGTGCCTACACCTTC. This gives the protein CSASAYTF.

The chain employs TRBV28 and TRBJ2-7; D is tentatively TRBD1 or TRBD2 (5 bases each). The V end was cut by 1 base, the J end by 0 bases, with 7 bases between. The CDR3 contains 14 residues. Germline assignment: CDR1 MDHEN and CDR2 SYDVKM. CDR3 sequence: CASSLLGTSYEQYF. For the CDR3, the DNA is TGTGCCAGCAGTTTATTAGGGACCTCCTACGAGCAGTACTTC.

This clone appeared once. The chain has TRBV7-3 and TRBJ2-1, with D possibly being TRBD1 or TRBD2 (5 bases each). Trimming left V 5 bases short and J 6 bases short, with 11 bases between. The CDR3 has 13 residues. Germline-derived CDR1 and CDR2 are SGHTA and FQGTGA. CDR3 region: CASSHGATNEQFF. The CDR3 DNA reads TGTGCCAGCAGCCACGGGGCGACCAATGAGCAGTTCTTC.

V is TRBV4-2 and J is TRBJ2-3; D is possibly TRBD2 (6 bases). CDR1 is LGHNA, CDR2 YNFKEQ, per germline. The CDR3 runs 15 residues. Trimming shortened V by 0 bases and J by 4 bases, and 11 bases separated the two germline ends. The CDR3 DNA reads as TGTGCCAGCAGCCAAGAAGGGACTTTTGCAGATACGCAGTATTTT. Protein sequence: CASSQEGTFADTQYF.

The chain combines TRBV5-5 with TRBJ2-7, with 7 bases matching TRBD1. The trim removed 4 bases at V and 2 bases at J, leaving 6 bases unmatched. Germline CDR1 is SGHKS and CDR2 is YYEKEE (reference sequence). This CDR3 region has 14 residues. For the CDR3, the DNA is TGTGCCAGCAGCAGGGGGCGGACAGCCTACGAGCAGTACGTC. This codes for CASSRGRTAYEQYV.

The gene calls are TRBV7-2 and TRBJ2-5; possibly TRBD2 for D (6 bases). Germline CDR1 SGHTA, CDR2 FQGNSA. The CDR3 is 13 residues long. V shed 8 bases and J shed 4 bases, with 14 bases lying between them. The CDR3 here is CASLLGGSETQYF. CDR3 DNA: TGTGCCAGCCTTTTGGGGGGTTCAGAGACCCAGTACTTC.

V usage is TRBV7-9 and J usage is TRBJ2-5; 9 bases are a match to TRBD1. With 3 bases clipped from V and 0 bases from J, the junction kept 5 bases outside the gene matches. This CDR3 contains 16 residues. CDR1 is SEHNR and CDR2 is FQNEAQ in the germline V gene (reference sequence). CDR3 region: CASSFWGQGDQETQYF. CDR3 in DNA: TGTGCCAGCAGCTTCTGGGGACAGGGAGACCAAGAGACCCAGTACTTC. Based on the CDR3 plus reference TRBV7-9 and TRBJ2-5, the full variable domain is DTGVSQNPRHKITKRGQNVTFRCDPISEHNRLYWYRQTLGQGPEFLTYFQNEAQLEKSRLLSDRFSAERPKGSFSTLEIQRTEQGDSAMYLCASSFWGQGDQETQYFGPGTRLLVL.

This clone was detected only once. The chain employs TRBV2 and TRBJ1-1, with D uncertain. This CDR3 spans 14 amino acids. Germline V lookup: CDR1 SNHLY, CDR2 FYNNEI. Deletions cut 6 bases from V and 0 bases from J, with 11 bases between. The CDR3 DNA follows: TGTGCCAGCAGGCTGACGGAAATGAACACTGAAGCTTTCTTT. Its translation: CASRLTEMNTEAFF.

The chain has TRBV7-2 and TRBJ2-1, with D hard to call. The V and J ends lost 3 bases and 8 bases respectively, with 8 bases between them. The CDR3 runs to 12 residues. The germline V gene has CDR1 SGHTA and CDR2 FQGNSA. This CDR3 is CASSFYGDEQFF. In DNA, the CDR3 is TGTGCCAGCAGCTTCTATGGCGATGAGCAGTTCTTC. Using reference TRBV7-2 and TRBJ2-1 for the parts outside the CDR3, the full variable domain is GAGVSQSPSNKVTEKGKDVELRCDPISGHTALYWYRQSLGQGLEFLIYFQGNSAPDKSGLPSDRFSAERTGGSVSTLTIQRTQQEDSAVYLCASSFYGDEQFFGPGTRLTVL.

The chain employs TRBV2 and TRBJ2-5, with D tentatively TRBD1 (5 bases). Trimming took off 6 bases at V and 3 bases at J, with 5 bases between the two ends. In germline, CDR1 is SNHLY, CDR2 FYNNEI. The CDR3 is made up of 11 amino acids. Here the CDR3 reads CASRTEETQYF. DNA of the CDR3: TGTGCCAGCAGGACAGAAGAGACCCAGTACTTC.

The CDR3 DNA is TGCAGTGCTAGGGTACTCGGGGAAGCTTTCTTT. Protein product: CSARVLGEAFF. The gene calls are TRBV20-1 and TRBJ1-1; D is ambiguous. Trimming stripped 3 bases from V and 8 bases from J, with 10 bases between. This CDR3 is 11 amino acids long. Germline V lookup: CDR1 DFQATT, CDR2 SNEGSKA (reference sequence).

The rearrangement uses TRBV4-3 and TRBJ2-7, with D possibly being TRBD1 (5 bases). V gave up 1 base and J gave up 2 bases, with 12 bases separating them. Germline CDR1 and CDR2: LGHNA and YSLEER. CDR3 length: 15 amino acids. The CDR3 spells CASSQGLRGPYEQYF. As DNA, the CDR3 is TGCGCCAGCAGCCAAGGACTTAGGGGCCCCTACGAGCAGTACTTC.

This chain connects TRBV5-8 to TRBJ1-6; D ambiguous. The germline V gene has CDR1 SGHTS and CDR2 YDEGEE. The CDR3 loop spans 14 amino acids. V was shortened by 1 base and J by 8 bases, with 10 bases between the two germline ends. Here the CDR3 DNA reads TGTGCCAGCAGCTTGCTCGTGAGCGATTCACCCCTCCACTTT. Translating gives CASSLLVSDSPLHF.

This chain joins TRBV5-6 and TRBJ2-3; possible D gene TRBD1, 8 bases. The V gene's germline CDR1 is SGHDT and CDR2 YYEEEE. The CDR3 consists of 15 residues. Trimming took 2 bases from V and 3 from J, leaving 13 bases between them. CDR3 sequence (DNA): TGTGCCAGCAGCTTAAAACAGGGGGGGACAGATACGCAGTATTTT. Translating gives CASSLKQGGTDTQYF.

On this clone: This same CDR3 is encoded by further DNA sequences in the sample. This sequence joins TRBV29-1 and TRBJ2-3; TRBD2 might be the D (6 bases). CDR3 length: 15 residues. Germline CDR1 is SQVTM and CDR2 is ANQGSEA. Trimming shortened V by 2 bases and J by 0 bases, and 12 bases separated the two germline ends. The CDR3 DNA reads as TGCAGCGTTGAACGGGGGAAAACTAGCACAGATACGCAGTATTTT. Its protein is CSVERGKTSTDTQYF.

The CDR3 DNA is TGCGCCAGCAGCTTGCAGGGGGAGATGAACACTGAAGCTTTCTTT. Translating it yields CASSLQGEMNTEAFF. The chain uses TRBV5-1 and TRBJ1-1, with 7 bases that match TRBD1. Germline V gene sequence: CDR1 SGHRS, CDR2 YFSETQ. After removal of 1 base from V and 0 bases from J, the junction contained 3 bases not matched to a gene. CDR3 length equals 15 residues.

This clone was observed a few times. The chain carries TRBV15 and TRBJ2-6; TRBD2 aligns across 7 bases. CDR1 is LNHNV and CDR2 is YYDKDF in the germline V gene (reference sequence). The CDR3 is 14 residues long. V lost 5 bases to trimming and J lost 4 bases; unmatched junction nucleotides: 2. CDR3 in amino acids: CATSGGGGANVLTF. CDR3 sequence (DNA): TGTGCCACCAGCGGGGGAGGGGGGGCCAACGTCCTGACTTTC.

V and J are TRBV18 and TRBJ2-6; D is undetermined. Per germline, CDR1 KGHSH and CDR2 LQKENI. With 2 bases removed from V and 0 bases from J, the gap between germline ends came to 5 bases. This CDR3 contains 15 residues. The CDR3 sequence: CASSPESSGANVLTF. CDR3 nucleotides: TGTGCCAGCTCACCAGAGAGCTCTGGGGCCAACGTCCTGACTTTC.

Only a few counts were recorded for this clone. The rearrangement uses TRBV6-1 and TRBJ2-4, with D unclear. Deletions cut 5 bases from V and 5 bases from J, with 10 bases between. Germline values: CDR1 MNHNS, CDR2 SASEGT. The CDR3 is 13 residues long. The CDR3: CASSNNMENIQYF. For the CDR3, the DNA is TGTGCCAGCAGTAACAACATGGAAAACATTCAGTACTTC.

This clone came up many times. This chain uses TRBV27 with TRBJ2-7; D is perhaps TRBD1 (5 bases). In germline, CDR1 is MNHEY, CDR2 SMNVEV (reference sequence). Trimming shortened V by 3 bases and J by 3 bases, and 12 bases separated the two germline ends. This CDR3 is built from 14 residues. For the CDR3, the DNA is TGTGCCAGCAGTTTGGGGCCTCCCCGCTACGAGCAGTACTTC. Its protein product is CASSLGPPRYEQYF.

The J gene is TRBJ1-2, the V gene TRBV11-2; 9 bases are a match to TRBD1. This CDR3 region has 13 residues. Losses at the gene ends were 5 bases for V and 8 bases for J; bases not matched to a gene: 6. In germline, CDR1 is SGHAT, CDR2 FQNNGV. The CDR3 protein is CASSQDRGYGYTF. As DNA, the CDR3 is TGTGCCAGCAGCCAAGACAGGGGGTACGGCTACACCTTC.

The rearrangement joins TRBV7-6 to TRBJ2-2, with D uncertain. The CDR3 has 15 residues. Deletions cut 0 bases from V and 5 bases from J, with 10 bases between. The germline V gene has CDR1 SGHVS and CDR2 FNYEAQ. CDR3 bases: TGTGCCAGCAGCTTAGCCCCCACAGTTACCGGGGAGCTGTTTTTT. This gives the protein CASSLAPTVTGELFF.

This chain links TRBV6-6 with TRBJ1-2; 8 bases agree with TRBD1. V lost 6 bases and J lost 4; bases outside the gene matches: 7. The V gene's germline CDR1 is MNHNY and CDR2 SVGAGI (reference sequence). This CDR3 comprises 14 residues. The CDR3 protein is CASRTQGVIYGYTF. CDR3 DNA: TGTGCCAGCAGGACACAGGGGGTGATCTATGGCTACACCTTC.